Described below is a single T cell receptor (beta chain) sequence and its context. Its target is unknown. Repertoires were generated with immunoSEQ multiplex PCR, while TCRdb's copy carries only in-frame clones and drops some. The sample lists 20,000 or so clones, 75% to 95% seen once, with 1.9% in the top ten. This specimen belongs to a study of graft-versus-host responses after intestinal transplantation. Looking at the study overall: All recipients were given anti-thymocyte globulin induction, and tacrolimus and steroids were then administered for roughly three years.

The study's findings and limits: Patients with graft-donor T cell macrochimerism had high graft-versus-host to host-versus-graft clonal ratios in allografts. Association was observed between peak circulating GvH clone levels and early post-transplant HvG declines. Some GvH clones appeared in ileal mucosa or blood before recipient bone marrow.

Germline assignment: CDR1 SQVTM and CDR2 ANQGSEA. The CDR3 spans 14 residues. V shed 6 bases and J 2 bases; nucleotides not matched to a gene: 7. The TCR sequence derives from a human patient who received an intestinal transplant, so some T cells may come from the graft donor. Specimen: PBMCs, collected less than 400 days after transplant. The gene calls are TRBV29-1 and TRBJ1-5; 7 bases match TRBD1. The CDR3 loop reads CSVKSGQGNQPQHF. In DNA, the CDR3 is TGCAGCGTGAAGTCCGGACAGGGCAATCAGCCCCAGCATTTT.